This T cell receptor beta chain was documented in a study of blood T cell repertoires in COVID-19 (dated by TCRdb to the early 2020s). Turning to the overall study: The collaborator samples originated in the United States, Italy and Spain and spanned the acute and convalescent phases of COVID-19. Deeply sampled blood TCRbeta repertoires from subjects exposed to, actively infected with, or recovered from COVID-19 were included in the dataset. The sample metadata nearly always contained a de-identified subject ID, COVID-19 status, age in years and sex. Samples came from the ongoing ImmuneRACE study (first 160 participants) plus 1,254 subjects from 6 global collaborators. A freely available public database, intended as a resource for researchers studying the immune response to SARS-CoV-2, is where the repertoires were released. Where available, HLA class I and class II types were obtained from metadata supplied by the sample provider rather than from assay-based typing. The material from the prospective study consisted of cDNA or gDNA derived from T cells, B-cell-depleted T cells, or PBMCs.

Collaborating institutions collected whole blood in K2EDTA tubes following their own protocols. For TCRbeta analysis, collaborators shipped samples in one of three forms: frozen whole blood, isolated PBMCs, or DNA extracted from either of those sample types. As for this clone: Its antigen is still unknown. No base quality information exists; no much larger clone differs at one position.

TCRbeta CDR3 regions were amplified from genomic DNA by means of the immunoSEQ Assay, a bias-controlled multiplex PCR. The authors' pipeline ran thus. The number of nucleated cells in each sample was estimated from the amplification of reference gene primers within the assay. To quantify the absolute abundance of each unique TCRbeta CDR3 rearrangement, sequence reads were collapsed and filtered. For each sample, productive Simpson clonality was calculated by taking the square root of Simpson's diversity index across productive rearrangements. The clones in this table, taken by TCRdb from immuneACCESS, are in-frame only. Not every clone is retained; where verified, under half of the shortfall comes from an unresolved V gene, and the cause of the rest is unknown. Clonal size and the V and J genes are those of that table, whereas D and trimming came from the DNA. A total of 100,000 or so clones appear in this sample, 85% of them only once. 1.5% to 2% of the sample lies in the top ten.

Measured from the cysteine to the phenylalanine, the CDR3 is 13 residues long. Of all the DNA, just the CDR3 is kept, 39 bases in frame from base 1. Relative to germline, V is 8 bases shorter and J is 5 bases shorter, with 13 bases between their ends. The germline V gene yields SNHLY for CDR1 and FYNNEI for CDR2. Beyond this particular receptor, the publication reports: Clinical and demographic metadata were provided uncurated, with the amount varying by source and participant.

The receptor chain draws on TRBV2 and TRBJ1-5, with a weak D call of TRBD1 (5 bases match). This receptor was taken from a woman in her 70s with active or convalescent COVID-19. Sample: peripheral blood. CDR3 reads: CASHRFGDQPQHF. The nucleotide sequence reads TGTGCCAGCCACAGGTTTGGGGATCAGCCCCAGCATTTT.